The rows below give T cell receptor beta chains drawn from one sample of a study of long-term antiretroviral therapy in people with HIV. Assay: immunoSEQ multiplex PCR; the TCRdb copy retains only in-frame clones and omits some. Among tens of thousands of clones listed, roughly three quarters were seen once. The sequencing used unsorted PBMCs, collected 1.1 years before starting antiretroviral therapy. Every receptor here comes from a woman aged 40-49 years with HIV. CDR3s include the opening cysteine and the closing phenylalanine or tryptophan. A D gene is named only where the DNA matches it firmly. Size tells how often a clone was seen (once, few, many) or the class of an expanded clone, and some rows leave it out.

J gene	clone size	V gene	D gene	CDR3 DNA	CDR3 protein
TRBJ2-7	.	TRBV5-6	.	TGTGCCAGCAGCGCTAGCTACGAGCAGTACTTC	CASSASYEQYF
TRBJ1-2	.	TRBV27	.	TGTGCCAGCAGTTTATTGGTAGGAACAGGGCTGGGACGTGGTGGCTACACCTTC	CASSLLVGTGLGRGGYTF
TRBJ2-3	few	TRBV9	TRBD2	TGTGCCAGCAGCGTCTATCCTAGCGGGGGCACAGATACGCAGTATTTT	CASSVYPSGGTDTQYF
TRBJ1-5	.	TRBV6-5	.	TGTGCCAGCAGTGCCACAAGCAATCAGCCCCAGCATTTT	CASSATSNQPQHF
TRBJ1-1	.	TRBV5-1	.	TGCGCCAGCAGCTTGAACGTTAACACTGAAGCTTTCTTT	CASSLNVNTEAFF
TRBJ2-2	.	TRBV6-1	.	TGTGCCAGCGGGGGGACAGAGAACACCGGGGAGCTGTTTTTT	CASGGTENTGELFF
TRBJ2-7	.	TRBV30	TRBD2	TGTGCCTGGTTAGGAAGAGGGAACAGCTCCACCCCGTCCGGGGGGGCCCGTTCCTACGAGCAGTACTTC	CAWLGRGNSSTPSGGARSYEQYF
TRBJ2-1	.	TRBV9	.	TGTGCCAGCAGCGGCCTCGGGGGGCAAGGAGCTTCTGAGCAGTTCTTC	CASSGLGGQGASEQFF
TRBJ1-2	.	TRBV10-3	.	TGTGCCATCAGCCGGGAGATATCTGGCTACACCTTC	CAISREISGYTF
TRBJ1-5	.	TRBV7-6	.	TGTGCCAGCAGCTTCCCCCTTTCAGAGGGGATTCTTCAGCCCCAGCATTTT	CASSFPLSEGILQPQHF
TRBJ1-4	.	TRBV10-1	.	TGCGCCAGCAGTGAGTCTGGACACAAGGCAACTAATGAAAAACTGTTTTTT	CASSESGHKATNEKLFF
TRBJ2-1	.	TRBV10-3	TRBD2	TGTGCCATCAGTGAGCTGGTGGGGACTAGCGGTACCAATGAGCAGTTCTTC	CAISELVGTSGTNEQFF
TRBJ2-7	.	TRBV20-1	.	TGCAGTGCTTCGGGACTCGACGAGCAGTACTTC	CSASGLDEQYF
TRBJ1-2	few	TRBV2	.	TGTGCCAGCAGCGAGGAGGGTTTGAACTATGGCTACACCTTC	CASSEEGLNYGYTF
TRBJ2-3	.	TRBV7-6	.	TGTGCCAGCAGCCCCCGGGGGGCTAGCGCTAGCACAGATACGCAGTATTTT	CASSPRGASASTDTQYF
TRBJ1-2	.	TRBV7-9	.	TGTGCCAGCAGCATGGCCGGAGAACCCTATGGCTACACCTTC	CASSMAGEPYGYTF
TRBJ2-3	.	TRBV5-1	.	TGCGCCAGCAGCCCTAACTTCGGAGGGGGCACAGATACGCAGTATTTT	CASSPNFGGGTDTQYF
TRBJ2-7	.	TRBV30	TRBD1	TGTGCCTGGAGTGTGTCAGGGGGCACCGGTGAGCAGTACTTC	CAWSVSGGTGEQYF
TRBJ1-1	few	TRBV14	.	TGTGCCAGCAGCCAAGACCAGAACACTGAAGCTTTCTTT	CASSQDQNTEAFF
TRBJ2-5	.	TRBV7-2	.	TGTGCCAGCAGCTTGGAGACGATTCGGGCCCAGTACTTC	CASSLETIRAQYF
TRBJ2-5	once	TRBV19	.	TGTGCCAGTAGTATTGCGGGTCGCCAAGAGACCCAGTACTTC	CASSIAGRQETQYF
TRBJ1-2	few	TRBV14	TRBD1	TGTGCCAGCAGCACACGACAGGGCCCATCCCCCTATGGCTACACCTTC	CASSTRQGPSPYGYTF
TRBJ2-7	few	TRBV6-5	TRBD1	TGTGCCAGCAGTTACTCGCCTACAGGGGCCTCCTACGAGCAGTACTTC	CASSYSPTGASYEQYF
TRBJ1-2	.	TRBV18	TRBD1	TGTGCCAGCTCACAGGGACAGCGCTATGGCTACACCTTC	CASSQGQRYGYTF
TRBJ2-7	.	TRBV7-8	TRBD1	TGTGCCAGCAGCTACCGGGACAGGGACTACGAGCAGTACTTC	CASSYRDRDYEQYF